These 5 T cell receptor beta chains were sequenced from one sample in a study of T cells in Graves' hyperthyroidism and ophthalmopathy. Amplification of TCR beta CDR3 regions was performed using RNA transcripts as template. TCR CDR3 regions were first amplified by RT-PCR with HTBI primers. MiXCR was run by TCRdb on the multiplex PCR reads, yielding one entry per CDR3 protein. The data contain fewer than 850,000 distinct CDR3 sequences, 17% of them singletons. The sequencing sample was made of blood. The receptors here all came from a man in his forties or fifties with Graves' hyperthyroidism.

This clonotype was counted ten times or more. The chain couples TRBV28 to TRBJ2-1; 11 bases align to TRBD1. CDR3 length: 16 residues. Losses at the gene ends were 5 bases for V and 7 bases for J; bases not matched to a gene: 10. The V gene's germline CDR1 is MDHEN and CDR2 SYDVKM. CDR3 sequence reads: CASSPWTGGSLNEQFF. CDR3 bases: TGTGCCAGCAGTCCATGGACAGGGGGCTCATTGAATGAGCAGTTCTTC.

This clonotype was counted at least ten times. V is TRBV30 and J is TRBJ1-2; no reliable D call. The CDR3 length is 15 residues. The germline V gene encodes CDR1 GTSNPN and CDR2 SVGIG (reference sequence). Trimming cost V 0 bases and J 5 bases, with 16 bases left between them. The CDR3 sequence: CAWSVLGVTGYGYTF. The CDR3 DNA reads TGTGCCTGGAGTGTACTTGGGGTGACGGGTTATGGCTACACCTTC.

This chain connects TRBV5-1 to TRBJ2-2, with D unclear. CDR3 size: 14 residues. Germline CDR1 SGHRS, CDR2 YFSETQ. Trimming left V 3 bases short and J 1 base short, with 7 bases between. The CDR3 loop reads CASSSRRNTGELFF. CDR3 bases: TGCGCCAGCAGCTCGCGACGGAACACCGGGGAGCTGTTTTTT.

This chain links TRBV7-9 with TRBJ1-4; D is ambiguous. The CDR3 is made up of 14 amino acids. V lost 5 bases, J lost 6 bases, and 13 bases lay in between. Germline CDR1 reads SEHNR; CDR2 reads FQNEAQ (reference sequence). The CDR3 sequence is CASSLVSGDEKLFF. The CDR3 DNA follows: TGTGCCAGCAGCCTAGTCTCCGGGGATGAAAAACTGTTTTTT.

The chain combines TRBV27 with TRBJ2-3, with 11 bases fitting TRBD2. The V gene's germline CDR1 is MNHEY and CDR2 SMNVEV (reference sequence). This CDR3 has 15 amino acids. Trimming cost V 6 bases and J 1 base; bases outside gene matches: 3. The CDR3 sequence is CASRLGLAGTDTQYF. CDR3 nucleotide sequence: TGTGCCAGCAGATTGGGACTAGCGGGCACAGATACGCAGTATTTT.